This T cell receptor beta chain comes out of a study of blood T cell repertoires in COVID-19. The wider study: Spain, Italy and the United States supplied samples that represented acute and convalescent COVID-19. T cells, B-cell-depleted T cells, or PBMCs provided the cDNA or gDNA that served as material.

Germline V gene sequence: CDR1 LGHDT, CDR2 YNNKEL (reference sequence). Trimming left V 4 bases short and J 7 bases short, with 13 bases between. The CDR3 is made up of 13 amino acids. In the authors' workflow: Using reference gene primer amplification, nucleated cell counts were estimated. Using immunoSEQ multiplex PCR, the repertoire was profiled, and TCRdb retains in-frame clones only, with some absent. The V and J calls and the clone size are those of that table, but D and trimming were determined from the DNA. The sample has 55,000 to 75,000 clones, 70% to 90% seen once. This receptor was identified in a man aged 50 or older with active COVID-19. Specimen: peripheral blood. The chain uses TRBV3-1 (or the pseudogene TRBV3-2) and TRBJ2-5; the D gene is possibly TRBD1 (5 bases). CDR3 DNA sequence: TGTGCCAGCAGCCCCGCTACTCAGGGGACCCAGTACTTC. The encoded protein is CASSPATQGTQYF.